The next 26 T cell receptor beta chains were all read from a single sample in a study of T cells after yellow fever vaccination. TCRdb redid the calling of the 5' RACE reads with MiXCR, one entry per CDR3 protein. Of 300,000 to 350,000 distinct CDR3 sequences in the sample, less than 9.5% were seen once. Sample: PBMCs, taken roughly 45 days after the first yellow fever vaccination. All receptors come from a man in his late teens or twenties who received the YFV17D yellow fever vaccine.

This clonotype occurred a few times. The rearrangement uses TRBV7-8 and TRBJ1-2, with TRBD1 matching over 9 bases. In germline, CDR1 is SGHVS, CDR2 FQNEAQ. With V trimmed by 4 bases and J by 5 bases, 8 bases remained unmatched. The CDR3 covers 15 residues. The CDR3 bases are TGTGCCAGCAGCTCCTCGGGACAGGGTCGGTATGGCTACACCTTC. It specifies CASSSSGQGRYGYTF.

The CDR3 DNA reads TGTGCCAGCAGCTCCGACAGGGGTGACAATGAGCAGTTCTTC. Protein product: CASSSDRGDNEQFF. The genes are TRBV7-9 and TRBJ2-1; 8 nucleotides agree with TRBD1. J gave up 5 bases and V 4 bases, and 4 bases lay outside the gene matches. This CDR3 spans 14 amino acids. CDR1 SEHNR and CDR2 FQNEAQ come from the germline V gene (reference sequence).

This clonotype was observed many times. The V and J genes are TRBV5-1 and TRBJ2-5; TRBD2 aligns across 10 bases. This CDR3 has 15 residues. Germline loops: CDR1 SGHRS, CDR2 YFSETQ. V dropped 0 bases and J dropped 3; count of bases not matched to a gene: 2. DNA of the CDR3: TGCGCCAGCAGCTTGGGGACTAGCGGAAAAGAGACCCAGTACTTC. Translated: CASSLGTSGKETQYF.

V usage is TRBV5-1 and J usage is TRBJ2-3, with D unresolved. The CDR3 spans 14 residues. The V end was cut by 0 bases, the J end by 4 bases, with 9 bases between. The germline V gene has CDR1 SGHRS and CDR2 YFSETQ. The CDR3 nucleotides read TGCGCCAGCAGCTTGGGGCTAGGTGCAGATACGCAGTATTTT. It translates to CASSLGLGADTQYF.

This clonotype was detected many times. The gene calls are TRBV20-1 and TRBJ1-1; D unclear. The CDR3 spans 12 residues. In germline, CDR1 is DFQATT, CDR2 SNEGSKA (reference sequence). Trimming pared 2 bases from V and 1 base from J, leaving 5 bases between. CDR3 nucleotides: TGCAGTGCTAGACCACAGAACACTGAAGCTTTCTTT. This sequence encodes CSARPQNTEAFF.

This clonotype was observed many times. The chain joins TRBV6-2 or TRBV6-3 to TRBJ2-1; no firm D call. CDR3 length equals 14 residues. In germline, CDR1 is MNHEY, CDR2 SVGEGT. The V and J ends lost 0 bases and 4 bases respectively, with 7 bases between them. In nucleotides, the CDR3 is TGTGCCAGCAGTTACTCAATTAGTTACAATGAGCAGTTCTTC. This codes for CASSYSISYNEQFF.

J is TRBJ2-7 and V is TRBV4-3; 8 bases are shared with TRBD1. CDR3 size: 16 residues. The V and J ends lost 4 bases and 3 bases, in that order; junction bases with no gene match: 11. Per the germline V gene, CDR1 is LGHNA and CDR2 is YSLEER. The CDR3 here is CASSPAFQGALYEQYF. Here the CDR3 DNA reads TGCGCCAGCAGCCCAGCCTTTCAGGGGGCCCTCTACGAGCAGTACTTC.

The chain links TRBV5-1 to TRBJ1-4, with a possible D match to TRBD1 (5 bases). CDR1 is SGHRS and CDR2 is YFSETQ in the germline V gene. The CDR3 has 14 amino acids. Trimming took 7 bases from V and 6 from J, leaving 16 bases between them. Here the CDR3 reads CASRIQGFDEKLFF. The CDR3 coding sequence is TGCGCCAGCCGAATTCAGGGTTTCGATGAAAAACTGTTTTTT.

This clonotype turned up a few times. This sequence joins TRBV21-1 and TRBJ1-5. TRBV21-1 has pseudogene status. The CDR3 consists of 11 residues. Here the CDR3 reads CASSIPQPQHF. CDR3 sequence (DNA): TGTGCCAGCAGCATTCCTCAGCCCCAGCATTTT.

V and J are TRBV4-3 and TRBJ2-2; 9 bases fit TRBD1. Per germline, CDR1 LGHNA and CDR2 YSLEER. Losses at the gene ends were 5 bases for V and 7 bases for J; bases not matched to a gene: 14. This CDR3 has 17 residues. The CDR3 is CASSSPAGQGFSGELFF. In nucleotides, the CDR3 is TGCGCCAGCAGCTCACCGGCGGGACAGGGATTTAGCGGGGAGCTGTTTTTT.

This chain uses TRBV30 with TRBJ2-3; D is possibly TRBD2 (7 bases). Germline V gives CDR1 GTSNPN, CDR2 SVGIG (reference sequence). CDR3 length: 13 amino acids. V dropped 4 bases and J dropped 4 bases, with 12 bases sitting between them. The CDR3 nucleotides read TGTGCCTGGACGCGGGGGCGCCCAGATACGCAGTATTTT. It codes for CAWTRGRPDTQYF.

J is TRBJ2-1 and V is TRBV5-4; 7 bases are a match to TRBD2. The CDR3 loop spans 15 amino acids. The germline CDR1 and CDR2 sequences are SGHNT and YYREEE (reference sequence). V lost 3 bases, J lost 7 bases, and 10 bases stayed unmatched. The CDR3 sequence: CASSWGGGVGNEQFF. The CDR3 nucleotides read TGTGCCAGCAGCTGGGGGGGAGGGGTGGGGAATGAGCAGTTCTTC. Looking up the rest from reference TRBV5-4 and TRBJ2-1 gives the full variable domain: ETGVTQSPTHLIKTRGQQVTLRCSSQSGHNTVSWYQQALGQGPQFIFQYYREEENGRGNFPPRFSGLQFPNYSSELNVNALELDDSALYLCASSWGGGVGNEQFFGPGTRLTVL.

This chain links TRBV18 with TRBJ2-1; TRBD1 agrees at 7 bases. Trimming cost V 3 bases and J 5 bases; bases outside gene matches: 10. Per the germline V gene, CDR1 is KGHSH and CDR2 is LQKENI. CDR3 length: 16 residues. The CDR3: CASSPLLGQENNEQFF. The CDR3 nucleotides are TGTGCCAGCTCACCCCTGCTCGGACAGGAGAACAATGAGCAGTTCTTC.

This clonotype has just a few counts. V usage is TRBV5-1 and J usage is TRBJ2-5; 7 positions match TRBD1. CDR1 is SGHRS, CDR2 YFSETQ, per germline. The CDR3 covers 16 residues. The J segment lost 2 bases and the V segment lost 4 bases, leaving 11 bases of the junction unmatched. Written as DNA, the CDR3 is TGCGCCAGCAGCCCCCGGGACAGTCTTGGGCAAGAGACCCAGTACTTC. Translation: CASSPRDSLGQETQYF.

This chain connects TRBV13 to TRBJ2-5; 9 nucleotides line up with TRBD1. Gene TRBJ2-1 matches the end of the DNA better, so the J call may be wrong. This CDR3 comprises 15 residues. Germline V gene lookup returns CDR1 PRHDT and CDR2 FYEKMQ (reference sequence). This CDR3 is CASSSWTGERETQFF. The DNA of the CDR3 is TGTGCCAGCAGCTCTTGGACAGGGGAGCGAGAGACCCAGTTCTTC.

The V gene is TRBV20-1, the J gene TRBJ2-7; maybe TRBD2 (6 bases). CDR1 and CDR2 (germline): DFQATT, SNEGSKA (reference sequence). The V gene lost 7 bases and the J gene lost 0 bases, with 10 bases spanning the gap. The CDR3 sequence is 12 residues long. CDR3 sequence reads: CSGRESSYEQYV. CDR3 DNA sequence: TGCAGTGGACGGGAGAGCTCCTACGAGCAGTACGTC.

This clonotype occurred a few times. This chain joins TRBV29-1 and TRBJ2-1; D not certain. The CDR3 spans 13 residues. Germline CDR1 is SQVTM and CDR2 is ANQGSEA. Trimming took off 4 bases at V and 5 bases at J, with 12 bases between the two ends. DNA for the CDR3: TGCAGCGTTGCCCAGCGTCTAAACAATGAGCAGTTCTTC. Its protein is CSVAQRLNNEQFF.

In its sample, this clonotype was seen many times. A read error may produce the germline difference seen at one junction end. The chain joins TRBV5-1 to TRBJ2-5; a possible D gene is TRBD1 (6 bases). Germline V gene data show CDR1 as SGHRS and CDR2 as YFSETQ. CDR3 length: 13 residues. As DNA, the CDR3 is TGTGCCAGCAGCTTACAGGGAGAAGAGACCCAGTACTTC. It encodes CASSLQGEETQYF. The complete variable domain, with remaining parts taken from reference TRBV5-1 and TRBJ2-5, reads KAGVTQTPRYLIKTRGQQVTLSCSPISGHRSVSWYQQTPGQGLQFLFEYFSETQRNKGNFPGRFSGRQFSNSRSEMNVSTLELGDSALYLCASSLQGEETQYFGPGTRLLVL.

This clonotype has more than one count but fewer than ten. The chain recombines TRBV7-2 with TRBJ1-5; the D is unclear. CDR1 and CDR2 from the germline V gene are SGHTA and FQGNSA. Trimming pared 5 bases from V and 6 bases from J, leaving 11 bases between. CDR3 length: 13 residues. This chain's CDR3 is CASSDGVVQPQHF. The CDR3 DNA follows: TGTGCCAGCAGCGATGGGGTAGTTCAGCCCCAGCATTTT.

This clonotype has more than one count but fewer than ten. This chain uses TRBV5-1 with TRBJ2-1; D is undetermined. The CDR3 extends over 15 amino acids. Germline CDR1 is SGHRS and CDR2 is YFSETQ. The V end lost 4 bases, the J end lost 2 bases, and 13 bases lay between the germline ends. The CDR3, as DNA: TGCGCCAGCAGCCCCTGGGCCCGCGCCTACAATGAGCAGTTCTTC. Translation gives CASSPWARAYNEQFF.

In this sample, this clonotype turned up a few times. The CDR3 loop reads CASRQGVDGYTF. Here the CDR3 DNA reads TGTGCCAGCAGACAGGGTGTAGATGGCTACACCTTC. The V call is TRBV6-6, the J call TRBJ1-2; perhaps TRBD1 as D (6 bases). The germline V gene has CDR1 MNHNY and CDR2 SVGAGI (reference sequence). CDR3 length: 12 amino acids. With 6 bases removed from V and 6 bases from J, the gap between germline ends came to 11 bases.

This clonotype was counted only a few times. The J gene is TRBJ2-5, the V gene TRBV7-9; D is perhaps TRBD1 (5 bases). This CDR3 comprises 14 residues. Trimming removed 3 bases at V and 4 bases at J, with 12 bases between. Germline-derived CDR1 and CDR2 are SEHNR and FQNEAQ (reference sequence). The DNA for the CDR3 is TGTGCCAGCAGCTTCGACAGATCACGAGAGACCCAGTACTTC. Protein product: CASSFDRSRETQYF. Together with reference TRBV7-9 and TRBJ2-5, the CDR3 gives the full variable domain: DTGVSQNPRHKITKRGQNVTFRCDPISEHNRLYWYRQTLGQGPEFLTYFQNEAQLEKSRLLSDRFSAERPKGSFSTLEIQRTEQGDSAMYLCASSFDRSRETQYFGPGTRLLVL.

The genes are TRBV10-3 and TRBJ1-2; no firm D call. Trimming cost V 10 bases and J 4 bases, with 10 bases left between them. The CDR3 sequence is 11 residues long. The germline gives CDR1 ENHRY, CDR2 SYGVKD. The CDR3 coding sequence is TGTGCCACCGTAGGAAGCTATGGCTACACCTTC. Its protein is CATVGSYGYTF.

This clonotype has just a few counts. The gene calls are TRBV20-1 and TRBJ2-2; 7 nucleotides line up with TRBD1. This CDR3 is built from 14 residues. CDR1 DFQATT and CDR2 SNEGSKA come from the germline V gene (reference sequence). J lost 7 bases, V lost 6 bases, and 11 bases had no gene match. The CDR3 sequence is CSAKGQTTGGELFF. As DNA, the CDR3 is TGCAGTGCCAAGGGACAGACAACAGGCGGGGAGCTGTTTTTT.

This clonotype was counted a few times. This chain connects TRBV5-6 to TRBJ2-2, with TRBD1 matching over 7 bases. This CDR3 has 17 amino acids. V trimming: 4 bases; J trimming: 2 bases; junction bases outside the gene matches: 11. The germline V gene has CDR1 SGHDT and CDR2 YYEEEE. The CDR3 is CASSLAGTEFNTGELFF. CDR3 nucleotide sequence: TGTGCCAGCAGCCTCGCCGGGACAGAATTTAACACCGGGGAGCTGTTTTTT.

This clonotype was seen a few times. The chain combines TRBV30 with TRBJ2-1; D not resolved. Germline V gene lookup returns CDR1 GTSNPN and CDR2 SVGIG (reference sequence). This CDR3 has 11 amino acids. Trimming cost V 4 bases and J 5 bases, with 6 bases left between them. The CDR3 DNA sequence: TGTGCCTGGACCATTCACAATGAGCAGTTCTTC. It yields the protein CAWTIHNEQFF.